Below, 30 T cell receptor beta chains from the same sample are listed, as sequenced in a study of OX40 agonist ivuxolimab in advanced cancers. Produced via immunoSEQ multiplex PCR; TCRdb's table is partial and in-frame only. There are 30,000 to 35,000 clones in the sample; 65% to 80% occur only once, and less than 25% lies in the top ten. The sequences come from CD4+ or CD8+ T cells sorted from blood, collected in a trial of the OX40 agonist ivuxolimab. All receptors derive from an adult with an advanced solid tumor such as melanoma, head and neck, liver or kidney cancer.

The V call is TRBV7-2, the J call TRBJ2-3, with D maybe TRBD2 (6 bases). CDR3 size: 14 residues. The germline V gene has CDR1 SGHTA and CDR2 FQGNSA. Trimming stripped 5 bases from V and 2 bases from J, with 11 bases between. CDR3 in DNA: TGTGCCAGCAGCCTCGGGGGACCCACAGATACGCAGTATTTT. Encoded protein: CASSLGGPTDTQYF.

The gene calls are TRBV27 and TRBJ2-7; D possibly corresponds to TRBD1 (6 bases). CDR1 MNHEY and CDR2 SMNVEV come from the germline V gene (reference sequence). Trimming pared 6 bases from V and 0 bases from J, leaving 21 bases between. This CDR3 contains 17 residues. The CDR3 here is CASSLGTPGHFSYEQYF. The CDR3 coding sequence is TGTGCCAGCAGCCTAGGGACCCCGGGACACTTCTCCTACGAGCAGTACTTC.

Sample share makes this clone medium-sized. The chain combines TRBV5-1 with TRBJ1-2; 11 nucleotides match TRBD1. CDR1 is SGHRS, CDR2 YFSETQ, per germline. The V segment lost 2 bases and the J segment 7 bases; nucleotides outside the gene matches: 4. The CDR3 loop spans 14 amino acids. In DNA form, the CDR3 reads TGCGCCAGCAGCTTCGGACAGGGGGCGGGTGGCTACACCTTC. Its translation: CASSFGQGAGGYTF. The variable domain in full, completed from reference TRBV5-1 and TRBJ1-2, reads KAGVTQTPRYLIKTRGQQVTLSCSPISGHRSVSWYQQTPGQGLQFLFEYFSETQRNKGNFPGRFSGRQFSNSRSEMNVSTLELGDSALYLCASSFGQGAGGYTFGSGTRLTVV.

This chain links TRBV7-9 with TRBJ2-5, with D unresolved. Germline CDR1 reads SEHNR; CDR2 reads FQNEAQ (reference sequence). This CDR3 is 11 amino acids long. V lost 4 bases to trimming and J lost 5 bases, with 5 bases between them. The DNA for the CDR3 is TGTGCCAGCAGCTCCTACGAGACCCAGTACTTC. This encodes CASSSYETQYF.

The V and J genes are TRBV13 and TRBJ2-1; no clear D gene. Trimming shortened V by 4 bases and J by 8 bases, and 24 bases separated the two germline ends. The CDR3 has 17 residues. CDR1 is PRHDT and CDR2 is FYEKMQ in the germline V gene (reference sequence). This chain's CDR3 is CASSSTNRLLFGHEQFF. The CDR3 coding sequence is TGTGCCAGCAGCTCGACAAACAGACTGTTATTTGGCCATGAGCAGTTCTTC. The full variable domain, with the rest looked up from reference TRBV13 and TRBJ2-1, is AAGVIQSPRHLIKEKRETATLKCYPIPRHDTVYWYQQGPGQDPQFLISFYEKMQSDKGSIPDRFSAQQFSDYHSELNMSSLELGDSALYFCASSSTNRLLFGHEQFFGPGTRLTVL.

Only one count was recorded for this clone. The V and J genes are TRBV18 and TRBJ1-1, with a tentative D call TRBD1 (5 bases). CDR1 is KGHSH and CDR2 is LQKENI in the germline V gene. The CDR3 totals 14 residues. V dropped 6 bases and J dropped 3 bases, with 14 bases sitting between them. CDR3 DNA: TGTGCCAGCTCCACCCGTCCGGGGGACACTGAAGCTTTCTTT. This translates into CASSTRPGDTEAFF.

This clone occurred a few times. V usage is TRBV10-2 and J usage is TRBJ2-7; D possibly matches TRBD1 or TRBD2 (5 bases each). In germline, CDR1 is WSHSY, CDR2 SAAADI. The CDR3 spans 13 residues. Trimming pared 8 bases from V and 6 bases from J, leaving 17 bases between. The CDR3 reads CASSGQHGGEQYF. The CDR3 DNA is TGCGCCAGCTCTGGACAACATGGGGGCGAGCAGTACTTC.

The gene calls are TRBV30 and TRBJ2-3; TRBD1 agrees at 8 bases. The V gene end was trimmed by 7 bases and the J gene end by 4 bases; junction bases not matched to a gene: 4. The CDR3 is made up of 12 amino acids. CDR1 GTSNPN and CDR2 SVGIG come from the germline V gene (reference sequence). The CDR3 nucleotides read TGTGCCTTAGACAGGGGACCAGATACGCAGTATTTT. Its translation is CALDRGPDTQYF.

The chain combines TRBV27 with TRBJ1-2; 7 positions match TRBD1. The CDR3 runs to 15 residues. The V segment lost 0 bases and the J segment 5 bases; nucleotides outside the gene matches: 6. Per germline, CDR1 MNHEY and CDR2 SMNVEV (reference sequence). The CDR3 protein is CASSLSPSTGYGYTF. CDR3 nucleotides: TGTGCCAGCAGTTTATCCCCCTCGACAGGGTATGGCTACACCTTC.

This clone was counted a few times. CDR3 residues: CASSYGGRQETQYF. The CDR3 DNA sequence: TGTGCCAGCAGTTATGGAGGGCGCCAAGAGACCCAGTACTTC. The rearrangement joins TRBV6-6 to TRBJ2-5; perhaps TRBD2 as D (6 bases). Trimming left V 3 bases short and J 1 base short, with 9 bases between. Germline CDR1 MNHNY, CDR2 SVGAGI (reference sequence). The CDR3 is 14 amino acids.

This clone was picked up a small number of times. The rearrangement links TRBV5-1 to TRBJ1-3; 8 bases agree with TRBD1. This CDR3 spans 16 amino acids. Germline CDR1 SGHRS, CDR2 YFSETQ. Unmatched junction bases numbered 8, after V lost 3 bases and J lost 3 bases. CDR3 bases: TGCGCCAGCAGCTCCTCCGGGACAGGCTATGGAAACACCATATATTTT. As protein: CASSSSGTGYGNTIYF.

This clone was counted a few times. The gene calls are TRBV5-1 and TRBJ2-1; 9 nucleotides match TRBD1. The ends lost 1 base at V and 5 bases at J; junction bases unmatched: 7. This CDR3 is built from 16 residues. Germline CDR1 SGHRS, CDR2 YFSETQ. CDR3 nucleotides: TGCGCCAGCAGCTTGACGAGGGACAGGGTCCACAATGAGCAGTTCTTC. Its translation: CASSLTRDRVHNEQFF.

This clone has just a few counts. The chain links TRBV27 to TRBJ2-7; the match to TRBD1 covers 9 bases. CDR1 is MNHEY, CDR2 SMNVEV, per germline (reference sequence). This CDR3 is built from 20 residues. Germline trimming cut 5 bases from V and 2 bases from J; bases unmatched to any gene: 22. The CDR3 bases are TGTGCCAGCAGTCCTCCAGGGGGACAGGGACCCCCATTTGAGGCCTACGAGCAGTACTTC. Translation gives CASSPPGGQGPPFEAYEQYF.

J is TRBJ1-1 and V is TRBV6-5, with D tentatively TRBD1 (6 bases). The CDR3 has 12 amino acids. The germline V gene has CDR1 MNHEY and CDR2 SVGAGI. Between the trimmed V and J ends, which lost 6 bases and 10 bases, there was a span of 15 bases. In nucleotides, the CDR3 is TGTGCCAGCAGGGAGGTAGGGGGTTTAGCTTTCTTT. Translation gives CASREVGGLAFF.

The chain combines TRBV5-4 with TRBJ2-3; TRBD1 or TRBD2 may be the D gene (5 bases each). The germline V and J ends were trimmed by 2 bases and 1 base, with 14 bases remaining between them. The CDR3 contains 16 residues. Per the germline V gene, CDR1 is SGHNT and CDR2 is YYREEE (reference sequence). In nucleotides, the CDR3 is TGTGCCAGCAGCTTAGTTGGGGGATTTGGCACAGATACGCAGTATTTT. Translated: CASSLVGGFGTDTQYF. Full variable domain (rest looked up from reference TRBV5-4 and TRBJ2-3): ETGVTQSPTHLIKTRGQQVTLRCSSQSGHNTVSWYQQALGQGPQFIFQYYREEENGRGNFPPRFSGLQFPNYSSELNVNALELDDSALYLCASSLVGGFGTDTQYFGPGTRLTVL.

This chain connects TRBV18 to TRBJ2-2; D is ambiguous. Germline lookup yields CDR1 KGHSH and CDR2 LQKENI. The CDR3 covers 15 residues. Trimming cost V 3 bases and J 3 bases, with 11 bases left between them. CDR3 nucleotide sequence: TGTGCCAGCTCACCGAGGCAGGATTACACCGGGGAGCTGTTTTTT. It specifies CASSPRQDYTGELFF.

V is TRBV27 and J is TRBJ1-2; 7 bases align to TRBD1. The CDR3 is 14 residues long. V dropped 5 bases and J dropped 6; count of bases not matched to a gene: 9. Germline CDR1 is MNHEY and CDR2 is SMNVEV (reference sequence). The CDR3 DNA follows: TGTGCCAGCAGTCGAGCGACAGGGACTGATGGCTACACCTTC. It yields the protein CASSRATGTDGYTF.

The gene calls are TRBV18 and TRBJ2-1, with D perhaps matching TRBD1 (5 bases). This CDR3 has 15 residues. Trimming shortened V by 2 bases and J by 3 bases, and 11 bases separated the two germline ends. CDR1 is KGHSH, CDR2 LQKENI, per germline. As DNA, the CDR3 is TGTGCCAGCTCACCAAGGCAGGGAAGCTACAATGAGCAGTTCTTC. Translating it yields CASSPRQGSYNEQFF.

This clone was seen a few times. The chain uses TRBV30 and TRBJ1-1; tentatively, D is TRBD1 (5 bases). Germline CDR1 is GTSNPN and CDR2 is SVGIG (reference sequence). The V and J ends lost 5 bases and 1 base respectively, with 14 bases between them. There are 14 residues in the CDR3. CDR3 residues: CAWARDGGNTEAFF. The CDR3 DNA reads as TGTGCCTGGGCCCGGGACGGCGGGAACACTGAAGCTTTCTTT.

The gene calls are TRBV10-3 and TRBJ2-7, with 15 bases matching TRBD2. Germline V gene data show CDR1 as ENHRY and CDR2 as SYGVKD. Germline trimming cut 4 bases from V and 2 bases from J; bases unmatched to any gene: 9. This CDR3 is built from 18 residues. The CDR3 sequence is CAISGGTSGGPKAYEQYF. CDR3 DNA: TGTGCCATCAGTGGCGGGACTAGCGGGGGGCCAAAAGCCTACGAGCAGTACTTC.

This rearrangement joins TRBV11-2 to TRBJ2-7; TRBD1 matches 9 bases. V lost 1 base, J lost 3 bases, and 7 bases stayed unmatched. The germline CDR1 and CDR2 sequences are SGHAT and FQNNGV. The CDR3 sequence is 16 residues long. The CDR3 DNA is TGTGCCAGCAGCTTAGGGGGACAGGGCAGTCGCTACGAGCAGTACTTC. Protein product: CASSLGGQGSRYEQYF.

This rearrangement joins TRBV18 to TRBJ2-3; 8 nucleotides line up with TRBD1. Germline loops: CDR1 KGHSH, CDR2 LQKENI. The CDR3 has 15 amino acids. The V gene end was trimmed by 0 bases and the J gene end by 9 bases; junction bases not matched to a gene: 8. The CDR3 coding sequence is TGTGCCAGCTCACCACCGTATTCAGGGGGCCACACGCAGTATTTT. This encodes CASSPPYSGGHTQYF.

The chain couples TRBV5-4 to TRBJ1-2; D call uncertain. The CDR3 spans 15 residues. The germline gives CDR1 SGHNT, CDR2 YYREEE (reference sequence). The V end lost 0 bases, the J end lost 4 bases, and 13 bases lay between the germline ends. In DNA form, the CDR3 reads TGTGCCAGCAGCTTGGGCCAGGAGCTTACCTATGGCTACACCTTC. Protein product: CASSLGQELTYGYTF.

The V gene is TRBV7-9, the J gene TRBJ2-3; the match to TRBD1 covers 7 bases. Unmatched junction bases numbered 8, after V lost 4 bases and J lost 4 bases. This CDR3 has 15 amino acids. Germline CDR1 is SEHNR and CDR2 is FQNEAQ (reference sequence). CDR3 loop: CASSWEGGFSDTQYF. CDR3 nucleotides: TGTGCCAGCAGCTGGGAAGGGGGCTTCTCAGATACGCAGTATTTT. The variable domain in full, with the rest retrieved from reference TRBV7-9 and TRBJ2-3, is DTGVSQNPRHKITKRGQNVTFRCDPISEHNRLYWYRQTLGQGPEFLTYFQNEAQLEKSRLLSDRFSAERPKGSFSTLEIQRTEQGDSAMYLCASSWEGGFSDTQYFGPGTRLTVL.

The CDR3 DNA reads TGTGCCATCAGGGGACAGGGTGGTGCCACTGAAGCTTTCTTT. Translating gives CAIRGQGGATEAFF. The chain carries TRBV10-3 and TRBJ1-1, with TRBD1 matching over 9 bases. This CDR3 has 14 amino acids. V lost 6 bases, J lost 4 bases, and 6 bases stayed unmatched. CDR1 and CDR2 from the germline V gene are ENHRY and SYGVKD.

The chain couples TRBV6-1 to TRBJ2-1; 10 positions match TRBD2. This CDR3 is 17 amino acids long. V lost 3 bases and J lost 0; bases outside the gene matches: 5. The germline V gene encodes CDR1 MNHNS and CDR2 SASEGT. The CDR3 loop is CASSEYLAGASYNEQFF. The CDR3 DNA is TGTGCCAGCAGTGAGTATCTAGCGGGAGCCTCCTACAATGAGCAGTTCTTC.

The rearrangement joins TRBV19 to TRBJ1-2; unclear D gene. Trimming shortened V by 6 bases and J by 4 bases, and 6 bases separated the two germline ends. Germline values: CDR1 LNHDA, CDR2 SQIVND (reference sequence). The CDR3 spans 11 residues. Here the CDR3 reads CASSWSYGYTF. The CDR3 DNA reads TGTGCCAGTAGCTGGAGCTATGGCTACACCTTC.

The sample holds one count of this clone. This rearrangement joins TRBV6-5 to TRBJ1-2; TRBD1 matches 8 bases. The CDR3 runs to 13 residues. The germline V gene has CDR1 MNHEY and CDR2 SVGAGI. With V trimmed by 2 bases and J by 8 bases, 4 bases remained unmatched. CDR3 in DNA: TGTGCCAGCAGTTACGGCAGGGGGCAAGGCTACACCTTC. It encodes CASSYGRGQGYTF.

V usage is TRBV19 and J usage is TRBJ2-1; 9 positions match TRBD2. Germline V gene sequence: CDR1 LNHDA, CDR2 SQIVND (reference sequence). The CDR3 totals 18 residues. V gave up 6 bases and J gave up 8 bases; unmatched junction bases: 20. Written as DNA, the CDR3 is TGTGCCAGTAGCCCCTACGGCCTAGGACTAGCGAGGGCGGATGAGCAGTTCTTC. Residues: CASSPYGLGLARADEQFF.

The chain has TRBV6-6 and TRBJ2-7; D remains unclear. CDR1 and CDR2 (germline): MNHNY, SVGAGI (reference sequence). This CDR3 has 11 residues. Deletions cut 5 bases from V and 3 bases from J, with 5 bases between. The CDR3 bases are TGTGCCAGCAGTCGCAACTACGAGCAGTACTTC. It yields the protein CASSRNYEQYF.